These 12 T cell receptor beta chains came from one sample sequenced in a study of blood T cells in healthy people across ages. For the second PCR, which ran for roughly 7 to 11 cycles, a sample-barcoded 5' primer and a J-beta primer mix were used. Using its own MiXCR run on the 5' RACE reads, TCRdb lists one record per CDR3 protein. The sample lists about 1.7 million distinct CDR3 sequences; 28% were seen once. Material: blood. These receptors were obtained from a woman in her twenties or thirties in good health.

The CDR3 nucleotides are TGTGCCAGTAGCAAGACTAGCGGGAGGGCCGAGGAGCAGTACTTC. Encoded protein: CASSKTSGRAEEQYF. The chain couples TRBV19 to TRBJ2-7; 14 bases are a match to TRBD2. Trimming took 6 bases from V and 7 from J; bases not matched to a gene: 8. The CDR3 extends over 15 amino acids. Germline values: CDR1 LNHDA, CDR2 SQIVND (reference sequence).

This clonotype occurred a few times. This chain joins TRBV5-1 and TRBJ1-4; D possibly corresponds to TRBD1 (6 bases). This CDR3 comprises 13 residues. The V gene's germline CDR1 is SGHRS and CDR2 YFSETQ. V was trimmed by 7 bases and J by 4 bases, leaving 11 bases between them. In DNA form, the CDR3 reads TGCGCCAGCGCTGGACAGTATAATGAAAAACTGTTTTTT. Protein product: CASAGQYNEKLFF. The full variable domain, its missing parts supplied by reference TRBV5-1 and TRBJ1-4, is KAGVTQTPRYLIKTRGQQVTLSCSPISGHRSVSWYQQTPGQGLQFLFEYFSETQRNKGNFPGRFSGRQFSNSRSEMNVSTLELGDSALYLCASAGQYNEKLFFGSGTQLSVL.

The CDR3 is CSVRPLAGAYNEQFF. The CDR3 region has the DNA TGCAGCGTGAGGCCTTTAGCGGGGGCCTACAATGAGCAGTTCTTC. The chain couples TRBV29-1 to TRBJ2-1; 9 bases map to TRBD2. Germline assignment: CDR1 SQVTM and CDR2 ANQGSEA. The V and J ends lost 6 bases and 2 bases, in that order; junction bases with no gene match: 8. This CDR3 spans 15 amino acids.

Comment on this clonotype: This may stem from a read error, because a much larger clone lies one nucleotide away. This CDR3 is CNDLEGGIQYF. CDR3 nucleotides: TGCAACGACCTGGAGGGAGGCATTCAGTACTTC. The chain carries TRBV29-1 and TRBJ2-7; tentative D call: TRBD2 (6 bases). The DNA end is a closer match to TRBJ2-4, so the J assignment may be wrong. Germline V CDR1 and CDR2: SQVTM, ANQGSEA. CDR3 length: 11 amino acids.

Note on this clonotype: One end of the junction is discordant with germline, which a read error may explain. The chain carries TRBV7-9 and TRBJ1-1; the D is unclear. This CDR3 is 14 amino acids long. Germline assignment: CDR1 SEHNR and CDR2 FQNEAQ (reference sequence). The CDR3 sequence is CVSSPNMVNTEAFF. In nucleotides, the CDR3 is TGTGTCAGCAGCCCCAACATGGTCAACACTGAAGCTTTCTTT.

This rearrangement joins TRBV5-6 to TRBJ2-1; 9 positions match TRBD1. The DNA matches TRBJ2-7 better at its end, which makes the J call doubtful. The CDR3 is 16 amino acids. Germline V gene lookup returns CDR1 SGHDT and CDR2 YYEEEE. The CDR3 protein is CASSGPGQGLYNEQYF. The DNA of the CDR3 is TGTGCCAGCTCAGGACCGGGACAGGGCCTTTACAATGAGCAGTACTTC.

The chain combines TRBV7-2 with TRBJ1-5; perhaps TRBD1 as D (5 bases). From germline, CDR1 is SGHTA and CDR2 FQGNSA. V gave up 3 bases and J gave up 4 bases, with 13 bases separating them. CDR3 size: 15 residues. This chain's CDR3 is CASSFQQVANQPQHF. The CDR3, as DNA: TGTGCCAGCAGCTTTCAACAGGTGGCAAATCAGCCCCAGCATTTT.

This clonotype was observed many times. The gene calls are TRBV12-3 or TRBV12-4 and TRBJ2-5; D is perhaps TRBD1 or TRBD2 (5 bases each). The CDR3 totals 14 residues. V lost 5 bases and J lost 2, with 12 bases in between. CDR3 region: CASSQQGVQETQYF. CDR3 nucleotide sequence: TGTGCCAGCAGTCAGCAGGGAGTTCAAGAGACCCAGTACTTC.

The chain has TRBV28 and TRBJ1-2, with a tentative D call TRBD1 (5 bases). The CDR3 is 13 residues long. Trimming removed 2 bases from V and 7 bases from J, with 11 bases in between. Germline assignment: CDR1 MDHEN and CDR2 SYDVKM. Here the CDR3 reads CASSLQGRFGYTF. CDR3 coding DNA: TGTGCCAGCAGTTTACAGGGAAGGTTTGGCTACACCTTC.

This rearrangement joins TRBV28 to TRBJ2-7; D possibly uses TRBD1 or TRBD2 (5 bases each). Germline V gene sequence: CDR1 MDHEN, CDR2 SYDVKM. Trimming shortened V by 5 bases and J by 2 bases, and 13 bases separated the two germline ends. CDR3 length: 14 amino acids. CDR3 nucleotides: TGTGCCAGCAGTGAACTCGGGGCCACCTACGAGCAGTACTTC. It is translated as CASSELGATYEQYF. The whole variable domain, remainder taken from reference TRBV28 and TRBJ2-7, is DVKVTQSSRYLVKRTGEKVFLECVQDMDHENMFWYRQDPGLGLRLIYFSYDVKMKEKGDIPEGYSVSREKKERFSLILESASTNQTSMYLCASSELGATYEQYFGPGTRLTVT.

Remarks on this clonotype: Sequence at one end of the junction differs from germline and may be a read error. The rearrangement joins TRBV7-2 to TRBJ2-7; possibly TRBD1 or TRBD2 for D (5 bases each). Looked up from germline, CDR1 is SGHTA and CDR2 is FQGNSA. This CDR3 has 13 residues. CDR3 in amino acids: CAGSLDVGAVQYF. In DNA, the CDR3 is TGTGCCGGCAGCTTAGACGTCGGGGCGGTGCAGTACTTC.

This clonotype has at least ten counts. The chain's CDR3 is CASTPKGSLGFYGYTF. The CDR3 coding sequence is TGTGCCAGCACCCCGAAGGGCTCTCTTGGCTTCTATGGCTACACCTTC. The rearrangement joins TRBV12-3 or TRBV12-4 to TRBJ1-2; D remains ambiguous. Trimming stripped 7 bases from V and 4 bases from J, with 22 bases between. The CDR3 spans 16 residues.